Sequencing of this TCR beta chain was carried out in a study of cytomegalovirus exposure and HLA in healthy donors. Study-wide results and caveats: Association of a missense DCLRE1C variant with TCR beta V- and J-gene trimming was reported in a later analysis.

Details on this clone: No antigen is known for it.

The PCR made use of 60 Vbeta and 13 Jbeta primers. Here immunoSEQ multiplex PCR was the method, and the copy in TCRdb shows in-frame clones only, minus some. Of over 50,000 clones listed, roughly 90% were seen once; the top ten hold about 1.6%. The sequencing sample was made of PBMCs. This receptor was taken from a man between 25 and 39 years old in good health and CMV-seropositive.

CDR3 residues: CASSLVLGQGLYF. CDR3 nucleotide sequence: TGTGCCAGCAGCTTAGTTCTGGGGCAGGGCCTGTACTTC. The V and J genes are TRBV7-2 and TRBJ2-5; D possibly corresponds to TRBD1 (5 bases). The V end lost 1 base, the J end lost 13 bases, and 16 bases lay between the germline ends. CDR1 is SGHTA, CDR2 FQGNSA, per germline. The CDR3 spans 13 residues.